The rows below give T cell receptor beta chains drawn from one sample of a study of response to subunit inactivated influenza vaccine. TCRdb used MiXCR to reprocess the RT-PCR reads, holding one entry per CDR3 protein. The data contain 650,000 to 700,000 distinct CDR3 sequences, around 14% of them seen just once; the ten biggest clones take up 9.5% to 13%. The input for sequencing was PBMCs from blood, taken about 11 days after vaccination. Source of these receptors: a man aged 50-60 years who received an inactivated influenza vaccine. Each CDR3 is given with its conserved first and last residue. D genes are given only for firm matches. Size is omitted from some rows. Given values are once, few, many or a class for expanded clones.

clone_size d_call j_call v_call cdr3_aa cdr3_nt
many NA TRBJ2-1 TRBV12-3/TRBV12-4 CAITRGGNEQFF TGTGCCATAACCAGGGGAGGCAATGAGCAGTTCTTC
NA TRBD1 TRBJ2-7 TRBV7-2 CASSLGTGGGYEQYF TGTGCCAGCAGCCTCGGGACAGGGGGAGGCTACGAGCAGTACTTC
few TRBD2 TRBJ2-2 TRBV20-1 CSARDLTSPWTGELFF TGCAGTGCTAGAGACCTGACTAGCCCGTGGACCGGGGAGCTGTTTTTT
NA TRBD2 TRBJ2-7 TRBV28 CASSLSGGRGDYEQYF TGTGCCAGCAGTTTATCTGGCGGGAGGGGTGACTACGAGCAGTACTTC
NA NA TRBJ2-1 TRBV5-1 CASSLVGGADYNEQFF TGCGCCAGCAGCTTGGTGGGGGGTGCGGATTACAATGAGCAGTTCTTC
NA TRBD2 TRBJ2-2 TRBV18 CASSSRRLAGANTGELFF TGTGCCAGCTCATCTCGGAGGCTAGCGGGAGCGAACACCGGGGAGCTGTTTTTT
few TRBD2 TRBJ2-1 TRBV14 CASSQELPGTSGRLAKEEQFF TGTGCCAGCAGCCAAGAGCTTCCCGGGACTAGCGGGAGGCTCGCTAAGGAAGAGCAGTTCTTC
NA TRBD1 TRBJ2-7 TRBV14 CASRGTGEYEQYF TGTGCCAGCAGAGGGACAGGGGAATACGAGCAGTACTTC
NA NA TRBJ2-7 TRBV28 CASSLVLSDEQYF TGTGCCAGCAGTTTAGTTTTGTCAGACGAGCAGTACTTC
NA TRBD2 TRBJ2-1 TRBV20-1 CSARGRASGYNEQFF TGCAGTGCTAGAGGTAGGGCTAGCGGCTACAATGAGCAGTTCTTC
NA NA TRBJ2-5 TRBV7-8 CASSVTETQYF TGTGCCAGCAGCGTAACGGAGACCCAGTACTTC
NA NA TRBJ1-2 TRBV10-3 CAIGGAGNGYTF TGTGCCATCGGGGGGGCAGGGAACGGCTACACCTTC
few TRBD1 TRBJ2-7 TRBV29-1 CSVRDRANTYSYEQYF TGCAGCGTTAGAGACAGGGCCAACACCTACTCCTACGAGCAGTACTTC
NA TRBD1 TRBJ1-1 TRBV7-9 CASNTKQGASEAFF TGTGCCAGCAACACCAAACAGGGGGCATCAGAGGCTTTCTTT
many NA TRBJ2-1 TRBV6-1 CASSSGPYNEQFF TGTGCCAGCAGTAGCGGGCCATACAATGAGCAGTTCTTC
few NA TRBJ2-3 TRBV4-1 CASSHLGTDTQYF TGCGCCAGCAGCCATTTGGGCACAGATACGCAGTATTTT
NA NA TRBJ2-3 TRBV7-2 CASSLGLGTDTQYF TGTGCCAGCAGTCTAGGTCTGGGCACAGATACGCAGTATTTT
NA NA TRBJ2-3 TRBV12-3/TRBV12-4 CASSFGLVVDTQYF TGTGCCAGCAGTTTTGGGCTAGTAGTGGATACGCAGTATTTT
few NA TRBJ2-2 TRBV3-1 CASSPHSGLVAGELFF TGTGCCAGCAGCCCTCACTCCGGTCTAGTCGCCGGGGAGCTGTTTTTT
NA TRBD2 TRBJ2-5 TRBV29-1 CSVEGSTSGRSPQETQYF TGCAGCGTTGAAGGGTCGACTAGCGGGAGGTCCCCCCAAGAGACCCAGTACTTC
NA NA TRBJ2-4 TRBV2 CASRTVGGGRKNIQYF TGTGCCAGCAGGACGGTCGGCGGAGGTCGCAAAAACATTCAGTACTTC
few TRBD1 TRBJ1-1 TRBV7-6 CASSPDRVVTEAFF TGTGCCAGCAGCCCCGACAGGGTGGTCACTGAAGCTTTCTTT
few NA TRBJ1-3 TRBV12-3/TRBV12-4 CASSQGTALVSGNTIYF TGTGCCAGCAGTCAGGGGACCGCACTCGTCTCTGGAAACACCATATATTTT
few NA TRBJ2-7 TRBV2 CASSVSRASYEQYF TGTGCCAGCAGTGTTAGCAGGGCCTCCTACGAGCAGTACTTC
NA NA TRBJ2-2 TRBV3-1 CASSPTRNTGELFF TGTGCCAGCTCGCCTACCAGGAACACCGGGGAGCTGTTTTTT
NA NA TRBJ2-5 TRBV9 CASSLGVGEETQYF TGTGCCAGCAGCCTGGGGGTTGGAGAAGAGACCCAGTACTTC
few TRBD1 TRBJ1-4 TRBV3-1 CASSQKGQGEKLFF TGTGCCAGCAGCCAAAAAGGACAGGGTGAAAAACTGTTTTTT
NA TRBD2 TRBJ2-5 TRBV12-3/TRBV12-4 CASSRMASGGRKTQYF TGTGCCAGCAGTAGAATGGCTAGCGGGGGACGTAAGACCCAGTACTTC
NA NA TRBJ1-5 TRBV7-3 CASSSEANQPQHF TGTGCCAGCAGCTCCGAAGCGAATCAGCCCCAGCATTTT
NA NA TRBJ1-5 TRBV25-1 CASSGYPGGQPQHF TGTGCCAGCAGTGGCTACCCCGGGGGTCAGCCCCAGCATTTT
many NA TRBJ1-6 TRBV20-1 CSARDRGYNSPLHF TGCAGTGCTAGAGACAGGGGCTATAATTCACCCCTCCACTTT
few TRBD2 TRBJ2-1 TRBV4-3 CASSHGLAGGQFF TGCGCCAGCAGCCACGGACTAGCGGGAGGGCAGTTCTTC
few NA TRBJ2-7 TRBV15 CATSRVNRVYEQYF TGTGCCACCAGCAGAGTTAACAGGGTCTACGAGCAGTACTTC
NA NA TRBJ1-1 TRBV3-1 CASSYGRGTEAFF TGTGCCAGCAGCTACGGACGAGGCACTGAAGCTTTCTTT
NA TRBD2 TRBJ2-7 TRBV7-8 CASSLALWVSGTYEQYF TGTGCCAGCAGCTTAGCTCTTTGGGTTAGCGGGACCTACGAGCAGTACTTC
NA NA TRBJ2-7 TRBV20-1 CSAREKTSYEQYF TGCAGTGCTAGAGAAAAAACTAGCTACGAGCAGTACTTC
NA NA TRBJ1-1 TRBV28 CASSLPGRARTEAFF TGTGCCAGCAGTTTGCCGGGCCGGGCCCGCACTGAAGCTTTCTTT
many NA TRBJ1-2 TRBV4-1 CASSQDLVVRNRYGYTF TGCGCCAGCAGCCAAGATCTGGTGGTCAGAAACCGCTATGGCTACACCTTC
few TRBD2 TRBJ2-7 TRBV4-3 CASSQVAGTLSYEQYF TGCGCCAGCAGCCAAGTAGCGGGAACCCTCTCTTACGAGCAGTACTTC
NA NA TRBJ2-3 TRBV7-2 CASSSATGLTDTQYF TGTGCCAGCAGCTCAGCGACAGGCCTCACAGATACGCAGTATTTT
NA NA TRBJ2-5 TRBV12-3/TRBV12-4 CASKTQAQGTAETQYF TGTGCCAGCAAAACTCAGGCCCAGGGCACCGCGGAGACCCAGTACTTC
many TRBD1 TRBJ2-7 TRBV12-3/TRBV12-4 CASKTGPQSSYEQYF TGTGCCAGCAAGACAGGGCCACAGAGCTCCTACGAGCAGTACTTC
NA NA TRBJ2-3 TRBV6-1 CASSQPYHGGVSADTQYF TGTGCCAGCAGCCAACCTTACCACGGCGGGGTTTCCGCAGATACGCAGTATTTT
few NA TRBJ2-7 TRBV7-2 CASSLQSQNYEQYF TGTGCCAGCAGCTTACAGTCACAAAACTACGAGCAGTACTTC
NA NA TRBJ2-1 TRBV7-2 CASSHLPGTLRVNEQFF TGTGCCAGCAGCCATTTACCCGGGACTCTGAGGGTCAATGAGCAGTTCTTC
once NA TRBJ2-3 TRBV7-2 CASSDSSSTTDTQYF TGTGCCAGCAGCGACTCAAGTTCAACCACAGATACGCAGTATTTT